This T cell receptor beta chain was recovered during a study of blood T cell repertoires in COVID-19. Profiling relied on immunoSEQ multiplex PCR, and the TCRdb table lists in-frame clones only, not all of them. The repertoire holds roughly 260,000 clones, with roughly 88% as singletons. Sequencing was performed on peripheral blood. This receptor was taken from a woman between 40 and 50 years old who had recovered from COVID-19.

For the CDR3, the DNA is TGTGCCAGCGCTCCGGCAGGGAGGAACCAAGAGACCCAGTACTTC. Translated: CASAPAGRNQETQYF. The chain employs TRBV11-2 and TRBJ2-5, with D possibly being TRBD2 (6 bases). Trimming took off 8 bases at V and 0 bases at J, with 16 bases between the two ends. Germline lookup yields CDR1 SGHAT and CDR2 FQNNGV. The CDR3 extends over 15 amino acids.